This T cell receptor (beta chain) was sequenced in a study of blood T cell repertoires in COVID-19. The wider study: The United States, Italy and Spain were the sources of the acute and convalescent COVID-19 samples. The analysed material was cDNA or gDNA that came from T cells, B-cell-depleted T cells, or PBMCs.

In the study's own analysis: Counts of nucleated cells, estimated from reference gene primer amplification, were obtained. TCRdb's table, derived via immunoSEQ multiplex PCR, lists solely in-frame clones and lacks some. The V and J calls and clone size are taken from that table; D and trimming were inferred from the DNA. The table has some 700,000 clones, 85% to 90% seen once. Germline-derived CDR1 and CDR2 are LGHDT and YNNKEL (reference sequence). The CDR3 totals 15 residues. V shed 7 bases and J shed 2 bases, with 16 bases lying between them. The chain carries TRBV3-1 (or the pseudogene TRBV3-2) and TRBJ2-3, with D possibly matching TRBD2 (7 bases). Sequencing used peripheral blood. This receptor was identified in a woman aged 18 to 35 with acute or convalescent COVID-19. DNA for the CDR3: TGTGCCAGCACGCTTAGGGGGGGTTTCACAGATACGCAGTATTTT. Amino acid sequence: CASTLRGGFTDTQYF.